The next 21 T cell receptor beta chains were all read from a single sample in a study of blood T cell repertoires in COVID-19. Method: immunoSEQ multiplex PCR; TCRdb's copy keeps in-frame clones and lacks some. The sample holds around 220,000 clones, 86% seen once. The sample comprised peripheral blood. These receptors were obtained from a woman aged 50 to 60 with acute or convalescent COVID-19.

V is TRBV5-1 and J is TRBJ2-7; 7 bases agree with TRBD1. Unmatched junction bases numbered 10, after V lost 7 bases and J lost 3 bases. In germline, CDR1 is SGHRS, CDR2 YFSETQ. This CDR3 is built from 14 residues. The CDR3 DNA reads TGCGCCAGCGCCATACGGGACAGCAACTACGAGCAGTACTTC. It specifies CASAIRDSNYEQYF.

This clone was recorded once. In DNA, the CDR3 is TGCGCCAGCAGGTTGACTAGCGGAACTTTCTACGAGCAGTACTTC. It yields the protein CASRLTSGTFYEQYF. The gene calls are TRBV5-1 and TRBJ2-7; 9 bases match TRBD2. The J segment lost 3 bases and the V segment lost 5 bases, leaving 9 bases of the junction unmatched. The germline gives CDR1 SGHRS, CDR2 YFSETQ. The CDR3 covers 15 residues.

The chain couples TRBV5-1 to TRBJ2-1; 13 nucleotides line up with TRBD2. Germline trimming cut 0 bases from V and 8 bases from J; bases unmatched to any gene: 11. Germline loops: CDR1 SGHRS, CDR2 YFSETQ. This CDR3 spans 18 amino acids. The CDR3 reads CASSLGQNLLAGGDEQFF. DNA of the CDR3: TGCGCCAGCAGCTTGGGACAGAACTTACTAGCGGGAGGGGATGAGCAGTTCTTC.

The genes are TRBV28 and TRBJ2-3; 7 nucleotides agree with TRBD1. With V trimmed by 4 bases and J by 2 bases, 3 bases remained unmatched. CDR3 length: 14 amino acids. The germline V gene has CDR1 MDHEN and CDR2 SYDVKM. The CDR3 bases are TGTGCCAGCAGTTCAGGGGGTCCCACAGATACGCAGTATTTT. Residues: CASSSGGPTDTQYF.

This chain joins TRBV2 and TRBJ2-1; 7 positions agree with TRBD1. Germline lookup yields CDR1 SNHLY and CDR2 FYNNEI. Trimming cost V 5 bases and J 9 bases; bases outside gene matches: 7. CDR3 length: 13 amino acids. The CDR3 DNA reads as TGTGCCAGCAGTTCTGACAGGGTCACTGAGCAGTTCTTC. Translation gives CASSSDRVTEQFF.

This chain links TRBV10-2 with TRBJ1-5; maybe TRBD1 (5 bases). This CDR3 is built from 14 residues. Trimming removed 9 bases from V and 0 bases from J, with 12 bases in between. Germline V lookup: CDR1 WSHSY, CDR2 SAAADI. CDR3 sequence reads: CASTPTVSNQPQHF. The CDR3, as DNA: TGCGCCAGTACACCGACAGTTAGCAATCAGCCCCAGCATTTT.

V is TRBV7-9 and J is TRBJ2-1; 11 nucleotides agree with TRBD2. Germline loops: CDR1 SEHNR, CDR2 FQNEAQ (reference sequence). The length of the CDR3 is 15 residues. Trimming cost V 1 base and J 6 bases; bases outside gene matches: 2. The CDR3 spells CASSLGSGGANEQFF. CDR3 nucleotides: TGTGCCAGCAGCTTAGGTAGCGGGGGGGCCAATGAGCAGTTCTTC.

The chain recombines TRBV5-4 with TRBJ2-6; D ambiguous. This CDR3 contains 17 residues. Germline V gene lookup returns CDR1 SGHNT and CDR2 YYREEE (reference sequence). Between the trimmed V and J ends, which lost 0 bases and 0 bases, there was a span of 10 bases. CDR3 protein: CASSLVPSFSGANVLTF. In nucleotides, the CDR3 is TGTGCCAGCAGCTTGGTTCCGAGCTTCTCTGGGGCCAACGTCCTGACTTTC.

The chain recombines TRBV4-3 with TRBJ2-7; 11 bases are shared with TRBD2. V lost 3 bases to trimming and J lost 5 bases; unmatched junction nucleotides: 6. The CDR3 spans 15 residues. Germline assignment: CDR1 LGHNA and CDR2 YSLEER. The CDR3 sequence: CASSQVAGGLDEQYF. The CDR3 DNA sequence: TGCGCCAGCAGCCAGGTAGCGGGAGGGTTGGACGAGCAGTACTTC.

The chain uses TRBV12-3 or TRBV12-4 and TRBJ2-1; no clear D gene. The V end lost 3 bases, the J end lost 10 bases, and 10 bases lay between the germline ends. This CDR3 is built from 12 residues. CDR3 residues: CASSLVGAEQFF. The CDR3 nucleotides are TGTGCCAGCAGTTTGGTCGGAGCCGAGCAGTTCTTC.

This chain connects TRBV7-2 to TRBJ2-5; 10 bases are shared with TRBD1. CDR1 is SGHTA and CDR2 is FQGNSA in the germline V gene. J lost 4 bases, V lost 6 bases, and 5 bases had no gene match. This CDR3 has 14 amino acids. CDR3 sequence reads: CASRETGGRETQYF. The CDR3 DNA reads TGTGCCAGCAGAGAGACAGGGGGCAGAGAGACCCAGTACTTC.

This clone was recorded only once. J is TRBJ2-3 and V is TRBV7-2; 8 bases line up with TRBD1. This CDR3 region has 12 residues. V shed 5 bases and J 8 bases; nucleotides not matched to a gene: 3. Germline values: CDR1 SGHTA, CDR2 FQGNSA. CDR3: CASSEDRATQYF. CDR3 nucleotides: TGTGCCAGCAGCGAGGACAGGGCTACGCAGTATTTT.

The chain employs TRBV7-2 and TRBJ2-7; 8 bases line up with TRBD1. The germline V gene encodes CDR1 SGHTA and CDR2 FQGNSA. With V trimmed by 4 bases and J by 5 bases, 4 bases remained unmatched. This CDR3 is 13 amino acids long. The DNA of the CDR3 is TGTGCCAGCAGCTCTGGACAGGGCAACGAGCAGTACTTC. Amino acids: CASSSGQGNEQYF.

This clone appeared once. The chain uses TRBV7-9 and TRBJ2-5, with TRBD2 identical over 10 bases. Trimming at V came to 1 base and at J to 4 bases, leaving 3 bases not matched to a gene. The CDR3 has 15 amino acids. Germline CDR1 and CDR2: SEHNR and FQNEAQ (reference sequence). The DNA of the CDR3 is TGTGCCAGCAGCTTAGTAGCGGGAGGTGGAGAGACCCAGTACTTC. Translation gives CASSLVAGGGETQYF.

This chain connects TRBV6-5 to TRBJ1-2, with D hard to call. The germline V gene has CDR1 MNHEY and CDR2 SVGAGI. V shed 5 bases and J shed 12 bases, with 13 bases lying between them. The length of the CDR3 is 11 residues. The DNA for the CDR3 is TGTGCCAGCAGTCGAGGATCGGTCCACACCTTC. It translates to CASSRGSVHTF.

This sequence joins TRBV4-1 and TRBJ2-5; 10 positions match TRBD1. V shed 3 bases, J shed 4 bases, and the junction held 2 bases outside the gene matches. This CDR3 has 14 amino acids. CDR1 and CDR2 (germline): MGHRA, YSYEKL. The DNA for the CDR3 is TGCGCCAGCAGCCATGACAGGGGGCGAGAGACCCAGTACTTC. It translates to CASSHDRGRETQYF.

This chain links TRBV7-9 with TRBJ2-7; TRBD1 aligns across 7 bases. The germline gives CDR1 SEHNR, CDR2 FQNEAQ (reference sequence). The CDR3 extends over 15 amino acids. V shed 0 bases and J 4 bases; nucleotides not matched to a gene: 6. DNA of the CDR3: TGTGCCAGCAGCTTAGCTACAGGGGCTTTTTACGAGCAGTACTTC. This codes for CASSLATGAFYEQYF.

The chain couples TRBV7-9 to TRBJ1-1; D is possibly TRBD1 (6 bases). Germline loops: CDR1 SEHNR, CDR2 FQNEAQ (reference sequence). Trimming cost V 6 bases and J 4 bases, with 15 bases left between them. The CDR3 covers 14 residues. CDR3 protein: CASSQDWGRTEAFF. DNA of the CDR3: TGTGCCAGCAGTCAAGACTGGGGGCGCACTGAAGCTTTCTTT.

The CDR3 region is CASSQDQGARGEQYF. The CDR3 DNA follows: TGCGCCAGCAGCCAGGACCAGGGGGCGCGGGGCGAGCAGTACTTC. The chain joins TRBV4-1 to TRBJ2-7; 8 bases match TRBD1. After removal of 3 bases from V and 6 bases from J, the junction contained 10 bases not matched to a gene. Germline assignment: CDR1 MGHRA and CDR2 YSYEKL. The CDR3 spans 15 residues.

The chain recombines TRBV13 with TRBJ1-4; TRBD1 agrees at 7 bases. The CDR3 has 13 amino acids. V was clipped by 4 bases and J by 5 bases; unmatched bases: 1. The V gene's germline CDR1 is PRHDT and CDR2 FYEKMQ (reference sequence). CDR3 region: CASSYRGNEKLFF. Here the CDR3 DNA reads TGTGCCAGCAGCTACAGGGGAAATGAAAAACTGTTTTTT.

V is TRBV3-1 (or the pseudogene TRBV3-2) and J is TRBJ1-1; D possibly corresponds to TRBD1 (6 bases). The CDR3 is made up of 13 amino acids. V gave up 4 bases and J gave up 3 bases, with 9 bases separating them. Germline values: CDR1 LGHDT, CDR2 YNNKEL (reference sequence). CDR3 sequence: CASSLRTDTEAFF. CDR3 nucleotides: TGTGCCAGCAGCCTAAGGACAGACACTGAAGCTTTCTTT.